The next 27 T cell receptor beta chains were all read from a single sample in a study of sequential checkpoint blockade in melanoma. This sample's treatment: randomized to nivolumab then ipilimumab (arm A) or the reverse (arm B). Assay: immunoSEQ multiplex PCR; the TCRdb copy retains only in-frame clones and omits some. The data contain several thousand clones, about 60% of them singletons. This sample comprised CD8+ T cells sorted from blood (inferred from file names), obtained from a patient given nivolumab and ipilimumab in sequence. These receptors originate from a human donor with melanoma.

This chain uses TRBV9 with TRBJ2-7, with D possibly matching TRBD2 (6 bases). V dropped 3 bases and J dropped 4 bases, with 17 bases sitting between them. CDR1 is SGDLS and CDR2 is YYNGEE in the germline V gene. The CDR3 has 15 amino acids. CDR3 protein: CASSGRDSGVYEQYF. For the CDR3, the DNA is TGTGCCAGCAGCGGTCGGGACTCAGGAGTTTACGAGCAGTACTTC.

This chain uses TRBV7-9 with TRBJ2-7; possibly TRBD1 for D (6 bases). Per the germline V gene, CDR1 is SEHNR and CDR2 is FQNEAQ (reference sequence). V dropped 5 bases and J dropped 2 bases, with 13 bases sitting between them. The CDR3 extends over 14 amino acids. CDR3: CASSPQGRTYEQYF. The CDR3 DNA reads as TGTGCCAGCAGCCCCCAGGGGCGGACCTACGAGCAGTACTTC.

The chain employs TRBV4-1 and TRBJ1-2; D call uncertain. Germline lookup yields CDR1 MGHRA and CDR2 YSYEKL. CDR3 length: 13 amino acids. V was shortened by 2 bases and J by 4 bases, with 8 bases between the two germline ends. The CDR3 region has the DNA TGCGCCAGCAGCCAAAGGAGTGGCTATGGCTACACCTTC. Residues: CASSQRSGYGYTF.

The chain combines TRBV6-1 with TRBJ2-7; D not resolved. CDR3 size: 13 residues. Trimming removed 10 bases at V and 3 bases at J, with 16 bases between. CDR1 is MNHNS and CDR2 is SASEGT in the germline V gene. The CDR3, as DNA: TGTGCCACCAAGGAGCTTTTAGTCTACGAGCAGTACTTC. This sequence encodes CATKELLVYEQYF.

The CDR3 nucleotides are TGTGCCAGCAGATTAGCGGGAGTGTCGGGTGAGCAGTACTTC. The encoded protein is CASRLAGVSGEQYF. J is TRBJ2-7 and V is TRBV27, with 9 bases fitting TRBD2. In germline, CDR1 is MNHEY, CDR2 SMNVEV (reference sequence). This CDR3 spans 14 amino acids. Trimming took 6 bases from V and 7 from J; bases not matched to a gene: 10.

The chain is built from TRBV9 and TRBJ2-7; 12 bases are a match to TRBD1. CDR1 is SGDLS, CDR2 YYNGEE, per germline. V shed 0 bases, J shed 7 bases, and the junction held 5 bases outside the gene matches. The CDR3 has 15 amino acids. This CDR3 reads CASSVEGQGAYEQYF. As DNA, the CDR3 is TGTGCCAGCAGCGTAGAGGGACAGGGGGCGTATGAGCAGTACTTC.

The J gene is TRBJ2-7, the V gene TRBV11-2; D call uncertain. The CDR3 covers 11 residues. Trimming shortened V by 3 bases and J by 6 bases, and 6 bases separated the two germline ends. Germline CDR1 SGHAT, CDR2 FQNNGV. CDR3 amino acids: CASSFGGEQYF. In DNA, the CDR3 is TGTGCCAGCAGCTTCGGTGGCGAGCAGTACTTC.

The table lists this clone with a few counts. The chain has TRBV6-5 and TRBJ1-4; D gene uncertain. Germline V lookup: CDR1 MNHEY, CDR2 SVGAGI. V was trimmed by 2 bases and J by 7 bases, leaving 8 bases between them. This CDR3 has 13 residues. CDR3 in amino acids: CASSYPSGEKLFF. The CDR3 DNA is TGTGCCAGCAGTTACCCCAGTGGTGAAAAACTGTTTTTT.

This chain links TRBV29-1 with TRBJ2-7, with a tentative D call TRBD2 (6 bases). The CDR3 contains 13 residues. The germline gives CDR1 SQVTM, CDR2 ANQGSEA. The V and J ends lost 4 bases and 2 bases respectively, with 12 bases between them. CDR3 residues: CSVGASATYEQYF. CDR3 DNA: TGCAGCGTTGGGGCTAGCGCTACCTACGAGCAGTACTTC.

The chain has TRBV19 and TRBJ1-5, with D maybe TRBD1 (5 bases). CDR1 is LNHDA, CDR2 SQIVND, per germline (reference sequence). The CDR3 runs to 14 residues. Trimming shortened V by 7 bases and J by 9 bases, and 19 bases separated the two germline ends. CDR3 sequence (DNA): TGTGCCAGTACTTGGCTAGGTCAGGGTCGGCCCCAGCATTTT. This gives the protein CASTWLGQGRPQHF.

V usage is TRBV27 and J usage is TRBJ2-7; D possibly corresponds to TRBD1 (6 bases). This CDR3 has 15 amino acids. Germline CDR1 is MNHEY and CDR2 is SMNVEV (reference sequence). Trimming removed 4 bases from V and 3 bases from J, with 16 bases in between. The CDR3 DNA is TGTGCCAGCAGTTATACAGGGTCCAGCAACTACGAGCAGTACTTC. Translated: CASSYTGSSNYEQYF.

The chain carries TRBV28 and TRBJ1-5, with D hard to call. Trimming removed 5 bases from V and 3 bases from J, with 8 bases in between. Germline V CDR1 and CDR2: MDHEN, SYDVKM. CDR3 size: 13 residues. The CDR3: CASSLYLNQPQHF. The CDR3 DNA sequence: TGTGCCAGCAGTCTCTACCTCAATCAGCCCCAGCATTTT. Drawing the rest from reference TRBV28 and TRBJ1-5, the complete variable domain is DVKVTQSSRYLVKRTGEKVFLECVQDMDHENMFWYRQDPGLGLRLIYFSYDVKMKEKGDIPEGYSVSREKKERFSLILESASTNQTSMYLCASSLYLNQPQHFGDGTRLSIL.

The chain employs TRBV27 and TRBJ2-2; a possible D gene is TRBD2 (6 bases). Germline V CDR1 and CDR2: MNHEY, SMNVEV (reference sequence). The CDR3 covers 14 residues. V was cut by 3 bases and J by 5 bases, with 10 bases left in between. This CDR3 is CASSFGGGTGELFF. The CDR3 DNA reads TGTGCCAGCAGTTTCGGGGGTGGGACCGGGGAGCTGTTTTTT.

The chain uses TRBV2 and TRBJ1-6; D is uncertain. The V end lost 7 bases, the J end lost 0 bases, and 19 bases lay between the germline ends. Germline-derived CDR1 and CDR2 are SNHLY and FYNNEI. The CDR3 has 18 residues. CDR3 sequence: CASTLSLGGSSYNSPLHF. In DNA form, the CDR3 reads TGTGCCAGCACCCTCAGTTTAGGCGGGAGCTCCTATAATTCACCCCTCCACTTT.

This chain connects TRBV27 to TRBJ1-4, with 9 positions matching TRBD1. The CDR3 runs to 13 residues. The germline gives CDR1 MNHEY, CDR2 SMNVEV (reference sequence). Trimming at V came to 7 bases and at J to 8 bases, leaving 5 bases not matched to a gene. The CDR3 nucleotides read TGTGCCAGCACGGACAGGGGAGGGGAAAAACTGTTTTTT. This encodes CASTDRGGEKLFF. Looking up the rest from reference TRBV27 and TRBJ1-4 gives the full variable domain: EAQVTQNPRYLITVTGKKLTVTCSQNMNHEYMSWYRQDPGLGLRQIYYSMNVEVTDKGDVPEGYKVSRKEKRNFPLILESPSPNQTSLYFCASTDRGGEKLFFGSGTQLSVL.

Only a few counts were recorded for this clone. V gene TRBV7-9 combines with J gene TRBJ1-5, with D maybe TRBD1 (5 bases). V was shortened by 0 bases and J by 7 bases, with 10 bases between the two germline ends. CDR3 size: 14 residues. The germline gives CDR1 SEHNR, CDR2 FQNEAQ (reference sequence). The CDR3, as DNA: TGTGCCAGCAGCTTAGCAGGGGTGGGCCAGCCCCAGCATTTT. Protein: CASSLAGVGQPQHF.

Comment on this clone: An end of the junction does not agree with germline; a read error may underlie this. This chain links TRBV7-7 with TRBJ2-7, with D hard to call. Germline CDR1 and CDR2: SSHAT and FNYEAQ (reference sequence). The CDR3 is 13 residues long. This chain's CDR3 is CASSFEVRGEQYF. DNA for the CDR3: TGTGCTAGCAGCTTTGAGGTGCGCGGCGAGCAGTACTTC.

This clone was seen more than once but under ten times. This chain connects TRBV15 to TRBJ2-7, with 9 bases fitting TRBD2. Germline CDR1 is LNHNV and CDR2 is YYDKDF (reference sequence). The CDR3 is 16 amino acids. Losses at the gene ends were 3 bases for V and 7 bases for J; bases not matched to a gene: 13. The DNA of the CDR3 is TGTGCCACCAGCAGGGGCGGGAGGGCCAAAGGGGAAGAGCAGTACTTC. Encoded protein: CATSRGGRAKGEEQYF.

This clone is a singleton in its sample. V and J are TRBV27 and TRBJ1-4, with 10 bases fitting TRBD1. The length of the CDR3 is 14 residues. Germline values: CDR1 MNHEY, CDR2 SMNVEV (reference sequence). The V segment lost 4 bases and the J segment 8 bases; nucleotides outside the gene matches: 4. CDR3 region: CASSSGTGVEKLFF. The CDR3 DNA is TGTGCCAGCAGTTCCGGGACAGGGGTCGAAAAACTGTTTTTT. Drawing the rest from reference TRBV27 and TRBJ1-4, the complete variable domain is EAQVTQNPRYLITVTGKKLTVTCSQNMNHEYMSWYRQDPGLGLRQIYYSMNVEVTDKGDVPEGYKVSRKEKRNFPLILESPSPNQTSLYFCASSSGTGVEKLFFGSGTQLSVL.

This clone was seen a few times. This chain links TRBV9 with TRBJ1-5; D not resolved. The CDR3 extends over 14 amino acids. With 2 bases removed from V and 4 bases from J, the gap between germline ends came to 10 bases. The germline V gene encodes CDR1 SGDLS and CDR2 YYNGEE. CDR3 DNA sequence: TGTGCCAGCAGCGTTGGAGACGTGAATCAGCCCCAGCATTTT. Amino acid sequence: CASSVGDVNQPQHF. The complete variable domain, with remaining parts taken from reference TRBV9 and TRBJ1-5, reads DSGVTQTPKHLITATGQRVTLRCSPRSGDLSVYWYQQSLDQGLQFLIQYYNGEERAKGNILERFSAQQFPDLHSELNLSSLELGDSALYFCASSVGDVNQPQHFGDGTRLSIL.

This clone was recorded only once. This chain connects TRBV6-5 to TRBJ1-1; possibly TRBD1 for D (5 bases). Germline CDR1 MNHEY, CDR2 SVGAGI. Trimming took 2 bases from V and 1 from J, leaving 8 bases between them. The CDR3 is made up of 14 amino acids. CDR3 in DNA: TGTGCCAGCAGTTACGGGGGGGGGAACACTGAAGCTTTCTTT. This encodes CASSYGGGNTEAFF.

CDR3 amino acids: CASSVDGRASNEQFF. The CDR3 DNA follows: TGTGCCAGCAGCGTAGACGGGAGGGCCAGTAATGAGCAGTTCTTC. V is TRBV9 and J is TRBJ2-1, with 8 nucleotides matching TRBD2. Losses at the gene ends were 0 bases for V and 7 bases for J; bases not matched to a gene: 6. This CDR3 is built from 15 residues. Germline loops: CDR1 SGDLS, CDR2 YYNGEE.

The chain carries TRBV18 and TRBJ2-7; 8 nucleotides agree with TRBD2. The CDR3 is 16 residues long. J gave up 3 bases and V 3 bases, and 10 bases lay outside the gene matches. The germline V gene encodes CDR1 KGHSH and CDR2 LQKENI. The CDR3 loop reads CASSPAGTGGGYEQYF. The DNA of the CDR3 is TGTGCCAGCTCACCGGCCGGCACCGGGGGGGGCTACGAGCAGTACTTC.

The CDR3 DNA sequence: TGTGCCAGCAGCTCTAAACCTTTCCTTGCGGGAGTGGGTGAGCAGTACTTC. As protein: CASSSKPFLAGVGEQYF. The chain joins TRBV5-6 to TRBJ2-7, with 7 bases fitting TRBD2. Per the germline V gene, CDR1 is SGHDT and CDR2 is YYEEEE. This CDR3 contains 17 residues. V shed 3 bases and J 7 bases; nucleotides not matched to a gene: 19.

As DNA, the CDR3 is TGTGCCAGCAGTTATTTGGGACTAGCGGGAGGGCCCTACGAGCAGTACTTC. Amino acids: CASSYLGLAGGPYEQYF. This chain uses TRBV27 with TRBJ2-7, with 16 bases that match TRBD2. With 4 bases clipped from V and 2 bases from J, the junction kept 5 bases outside the gene matches. This CDR3 region has 17 residues. In germline, CDR1 is MNHEY, CDR2 SMNVEV (reference sequence).

The chain combines TRBV29-1 with TRBJ2-7; 8 bases map to TRBD2. The trim removed 4 bases at V and 2 bases at J, leaving 7 bases unmatched. The CDR3 extends over 14 amino acids. Germline V lookup: CDR1 SQVTM, CDR2 ANQGSEA. The CDR3 DNA follows: TGCAGCGTTGTTGATAGCGGGAAGGCCTACGAGCAGTACTTC. Protein: CSVVDSGKAYEQYF.

This clone showed up just a few times. The chain employs TRBV5-1 and TRBJ2-7; 8 nucleotides match TRBD1. V was pared by 4 bases and J by 1 base, with 7 bases of the junction left unmatched. Germline values: CDR1 SGHRS, CDR2 YFSETQ. This CDR3 comprises 15 residues. CDR3 loop: CASSRTGQVSYEQYF. Written as DNA, the CDR3 is TGCGCCAGCAGCCGGACGGGACAGGTGTCCTACGAGCAGTACTTC.